This T cell receptor (beta chain) was sequenced for a study of vaccination and CD4 T cells after COVID-19. Study summary: The stimulus for the cells was overlapping spike peptides derived from SARS-CoV-2, HCoV-NL63, HCoV-OC43 and HCoV-229E.

Scientists ran DNA taken from cultured CD4+ T cells through the Oncomine TCR Beta short-read assay for sequencing. From the PCR reads, TCRdb called clonotypes with MiXCR, one entry per CDR3 protein. The sample shows roughly 13,000 distinct CDR3 sequences, about three fifths of them seen only once. CDR1 SNHLY and CDR2 FYNNEI come from the germline V gene. CDR3 length equals 13 residues. V lost 8 bases and J 0 bases, leaving 11 bases between the germline ends. To note about this clonotype: Its antigen is unknown.

As to treatment: approximately 9-day PBMC culture with coronavirus spike peptide pools or control peptides (ViraFEST assay). PBMCs were cultured at around 2 million per well with approximately 9.4 IU/ml IL-2 and around 10 ug/ml peptide pools. Sample: CD4+ T cells from blood, cultured in vitro. This receptor was identified in a human donor who had recovered from COVID-19. The rearrangement uses TRBV2 and TRBJ2-7; tentative D call: TRBD1 (5 bases). The CDR3 DNA is TGTGCCAGCGGGGCCCCCTTCTCCTACGAGCAGTACTTC. As protein: CASGAPFSYEQYF. The full variable domain, in which reference TRBV2 and TRBJ2-7 provide the parts outside the CDR3, is EPEVTQTPSHQVTQMGQEVILRCVPISNHLYFYWYRQILGQKVEFLVSFYNNEISEKSEIFDDQFSVERPDGSNFTLKIRSTKLEDSAMYFCASGAPFSYEQYFGPGTRLTVT.